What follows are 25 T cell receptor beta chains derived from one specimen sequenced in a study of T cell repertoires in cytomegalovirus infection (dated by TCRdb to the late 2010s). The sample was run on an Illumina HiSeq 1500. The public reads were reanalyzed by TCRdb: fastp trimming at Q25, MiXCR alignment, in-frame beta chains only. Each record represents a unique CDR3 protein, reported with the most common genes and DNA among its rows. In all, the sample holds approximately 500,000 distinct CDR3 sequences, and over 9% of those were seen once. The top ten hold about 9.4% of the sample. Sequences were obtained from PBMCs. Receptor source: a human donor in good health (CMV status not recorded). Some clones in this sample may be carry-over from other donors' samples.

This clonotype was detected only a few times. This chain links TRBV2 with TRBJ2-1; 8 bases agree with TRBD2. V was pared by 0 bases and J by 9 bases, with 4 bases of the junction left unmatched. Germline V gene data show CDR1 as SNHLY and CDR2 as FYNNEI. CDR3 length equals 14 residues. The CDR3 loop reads CASSEAAGGGEQFF. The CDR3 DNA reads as TGTGCCAGCAGTGAAGCGGCGGGGGGTGGTGAGCAGTTCTTC.

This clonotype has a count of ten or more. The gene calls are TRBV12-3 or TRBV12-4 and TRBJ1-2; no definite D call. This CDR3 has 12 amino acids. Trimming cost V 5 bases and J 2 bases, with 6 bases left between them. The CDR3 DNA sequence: TGTGCCAGCAGTGAGTGGAACTATGGCTACACCTTC. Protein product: CASSEWNYGYTF.

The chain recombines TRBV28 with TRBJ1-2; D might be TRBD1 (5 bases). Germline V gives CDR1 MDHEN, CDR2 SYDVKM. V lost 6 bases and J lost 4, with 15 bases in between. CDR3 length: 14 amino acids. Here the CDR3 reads CASSELGAGYGYTF. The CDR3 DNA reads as TGTGCCAGCAGCGAGCTAGGGGCTGGCTATGGCTACACCTTC.

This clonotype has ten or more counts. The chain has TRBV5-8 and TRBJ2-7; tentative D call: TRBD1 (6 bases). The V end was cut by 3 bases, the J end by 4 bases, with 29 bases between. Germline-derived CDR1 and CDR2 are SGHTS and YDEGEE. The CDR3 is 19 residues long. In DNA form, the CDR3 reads TGTGCCAGCAGCTCGCCCGGGGCAGGGGTACCCCCGTTATGGTACGAGCAGTACTTC. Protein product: CASSSPGAGVPPLWYEQYF.

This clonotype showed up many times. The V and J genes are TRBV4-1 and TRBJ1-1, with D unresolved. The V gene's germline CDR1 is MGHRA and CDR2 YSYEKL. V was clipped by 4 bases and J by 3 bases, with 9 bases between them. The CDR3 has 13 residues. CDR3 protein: CASSPKKYTEAFF. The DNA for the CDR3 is TGCGCCAGCAGCCCCAAGAAGTACACTGAAGCTTTCTTT.

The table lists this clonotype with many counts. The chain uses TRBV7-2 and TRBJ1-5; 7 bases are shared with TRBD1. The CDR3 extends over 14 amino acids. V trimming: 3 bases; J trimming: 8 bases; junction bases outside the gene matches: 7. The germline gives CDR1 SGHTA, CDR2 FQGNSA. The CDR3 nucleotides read TGTGCCAGCAGCTTTAACAGGGGAGGGGAGCCCCAGCATTTT. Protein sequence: CASSFNRGGEPQHF.

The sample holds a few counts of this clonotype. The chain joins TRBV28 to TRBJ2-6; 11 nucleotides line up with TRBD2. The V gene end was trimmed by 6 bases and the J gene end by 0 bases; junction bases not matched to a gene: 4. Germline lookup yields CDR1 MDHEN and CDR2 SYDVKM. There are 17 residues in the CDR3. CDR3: CASSLLAGVSGANVLTF. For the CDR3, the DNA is TGTGCCAGCAGCCTACTAGCGGGGGTCTCTGGGGCCAACGTCCTGACTTTC.

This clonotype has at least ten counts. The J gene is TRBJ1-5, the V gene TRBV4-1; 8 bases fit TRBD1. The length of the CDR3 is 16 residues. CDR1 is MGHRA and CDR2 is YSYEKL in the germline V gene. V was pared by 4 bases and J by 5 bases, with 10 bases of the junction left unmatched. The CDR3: CASSRTGTGEYQPQHF. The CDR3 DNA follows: TGCGCCAGCAGCCGCACCGGGACAGGCGAATATCAGCCCCAGCATTTT.

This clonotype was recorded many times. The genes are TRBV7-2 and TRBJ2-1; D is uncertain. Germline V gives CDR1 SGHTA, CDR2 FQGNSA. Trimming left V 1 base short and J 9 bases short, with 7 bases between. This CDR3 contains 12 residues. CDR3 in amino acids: CASSLEEPEQFF. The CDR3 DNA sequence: TGTGCCAGCAGCTTAGAAGAACCTGAGCAGTTCTTC.

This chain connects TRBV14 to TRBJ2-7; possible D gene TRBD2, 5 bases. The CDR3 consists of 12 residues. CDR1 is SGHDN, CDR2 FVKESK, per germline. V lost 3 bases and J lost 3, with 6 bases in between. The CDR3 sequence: CASSHTSYEQYF. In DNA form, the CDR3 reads TGTGCCAGCAGCCACACTAGCTACGAGCAGTACTTC.

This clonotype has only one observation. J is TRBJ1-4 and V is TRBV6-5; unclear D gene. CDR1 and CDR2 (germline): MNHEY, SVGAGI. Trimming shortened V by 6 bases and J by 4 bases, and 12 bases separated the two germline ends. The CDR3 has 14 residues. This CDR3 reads CASRSGLGNEKLFF. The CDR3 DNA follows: TGTGCCAGCAGATCAGGATTGGGTAATGAAAAACTGTTTTTT.

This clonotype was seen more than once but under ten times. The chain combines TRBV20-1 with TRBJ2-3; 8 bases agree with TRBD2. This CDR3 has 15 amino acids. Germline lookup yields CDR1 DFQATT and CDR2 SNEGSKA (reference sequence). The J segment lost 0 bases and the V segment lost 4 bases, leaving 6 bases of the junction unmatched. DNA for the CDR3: TGCAGTGCTACCCGACTAGCGAGTAGCACAGATACGCAGTATTTT. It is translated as CSATRLASSTDTQYF.

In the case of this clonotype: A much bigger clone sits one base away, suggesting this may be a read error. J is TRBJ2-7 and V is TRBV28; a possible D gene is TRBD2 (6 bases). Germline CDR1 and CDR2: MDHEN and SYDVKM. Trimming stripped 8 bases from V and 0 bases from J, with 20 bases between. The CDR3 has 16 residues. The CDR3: CASCPSSGRSSYEQYF. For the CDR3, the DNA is TGTGCCAGCTGCCCTAGCTCGGGGAGGTCCTCCTACGAGCAGTACTTC. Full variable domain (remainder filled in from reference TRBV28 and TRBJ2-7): DVKVTQSSRYLVKRTGEKVFLECVQDMDHENMFWYRQDPGLGLRLIYFSYDVKMKEKGDIPEGYSVSREKKERFSLILESASTNQTSMYLCASCPSSGRSSYEQYFGPGTRLTVT.

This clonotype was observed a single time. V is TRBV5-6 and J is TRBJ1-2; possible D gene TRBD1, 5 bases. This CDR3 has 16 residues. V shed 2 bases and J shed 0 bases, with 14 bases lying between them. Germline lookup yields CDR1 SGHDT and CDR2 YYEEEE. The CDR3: CASSLNYLRANYGYTF. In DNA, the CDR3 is TGTGCCAGCAGCTTAAATTATCTCAGGGCTAACTATGGCTACACCTTC. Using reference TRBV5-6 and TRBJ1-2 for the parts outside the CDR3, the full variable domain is DAGVTQSPTHLIKTRGQQVTLRCSPKSGHDTVSWYQQALGQGPQFIFQYYEEEERQRGNFPDRFSGHQFPNYSSELNVNALLLGDSALYLCASSLNYLRANYGYTFGSGTRLTVV.

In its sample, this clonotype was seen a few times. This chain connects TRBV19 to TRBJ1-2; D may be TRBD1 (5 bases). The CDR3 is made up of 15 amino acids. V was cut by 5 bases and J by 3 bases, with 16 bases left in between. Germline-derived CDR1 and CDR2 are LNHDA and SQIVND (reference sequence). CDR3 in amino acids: CASSPWDPADYGYTF. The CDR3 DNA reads TGTGCCAGTAGTCCTTGGGACCCGGCTGACTATGGCTACACCTTC.

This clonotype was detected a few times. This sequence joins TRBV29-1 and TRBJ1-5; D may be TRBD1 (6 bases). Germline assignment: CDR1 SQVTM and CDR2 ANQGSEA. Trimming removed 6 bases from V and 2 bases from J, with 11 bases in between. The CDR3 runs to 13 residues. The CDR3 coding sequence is TGCAGCGTGCTACAGGGAGGCAATCAGCCCCAGCATTTT. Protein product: CSVLQGGNQPQHF.

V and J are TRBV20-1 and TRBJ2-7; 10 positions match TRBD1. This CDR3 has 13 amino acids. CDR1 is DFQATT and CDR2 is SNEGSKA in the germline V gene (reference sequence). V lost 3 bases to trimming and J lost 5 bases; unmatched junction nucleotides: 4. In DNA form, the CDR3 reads TGCAGTGCTAGTCAGACAGGGGGCGACGAGCAGTACTTC. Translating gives CSASQTGGDEQYF.

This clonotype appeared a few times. This CDR3 is CASSYEGTGGPSGNTIYF. Written as DNA, the CDR3 is TGTGCCAGCAGTTACGAAGGGACAGGGGGTCCCTCTGGAAACACCATATATTTT. The rearrangement uses TRBV6-5 and TRBJ1-3; 11 bases fit TRBD1. Per the germline V gene, CDR1 is MNHEY and CDR2 is SVGAGI. This CDR3 comprises 18 residues. J lost 0 bases, V lost 2 bases, and 6 bases had no gene match.

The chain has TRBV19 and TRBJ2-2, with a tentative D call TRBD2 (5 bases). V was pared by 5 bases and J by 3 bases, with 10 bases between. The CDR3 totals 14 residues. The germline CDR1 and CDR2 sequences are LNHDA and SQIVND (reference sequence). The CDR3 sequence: CASSEGTYTGELFF. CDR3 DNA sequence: TGTGCCAGTAGTGAGGGAACGTACACCGGGGAGCTGTTTTTT.

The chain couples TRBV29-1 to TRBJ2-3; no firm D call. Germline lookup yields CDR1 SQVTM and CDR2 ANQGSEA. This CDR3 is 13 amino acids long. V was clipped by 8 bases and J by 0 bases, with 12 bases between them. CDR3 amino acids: CSSEPRSTDTQYF. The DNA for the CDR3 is TGCAGCTCAGAACCCAGAAGCACAGATACGCAGTATTTT.

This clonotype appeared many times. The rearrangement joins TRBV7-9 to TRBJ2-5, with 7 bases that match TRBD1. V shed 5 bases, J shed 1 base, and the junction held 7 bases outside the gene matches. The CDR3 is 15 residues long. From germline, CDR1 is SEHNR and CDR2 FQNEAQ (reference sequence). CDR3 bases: TGTGCCAGCAGCCACGCATGGGACAGCCAAGAGACCCAGTACTTC. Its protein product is CASSHAWDSQETQYF.

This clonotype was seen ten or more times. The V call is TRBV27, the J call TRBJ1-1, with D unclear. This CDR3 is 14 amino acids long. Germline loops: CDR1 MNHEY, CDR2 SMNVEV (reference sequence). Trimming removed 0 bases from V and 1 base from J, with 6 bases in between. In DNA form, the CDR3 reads TGTGCCAGCAGTTTATCACCAGCGAACACTGAAGCTTTCTTT. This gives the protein CASSLSPANTEAFF.

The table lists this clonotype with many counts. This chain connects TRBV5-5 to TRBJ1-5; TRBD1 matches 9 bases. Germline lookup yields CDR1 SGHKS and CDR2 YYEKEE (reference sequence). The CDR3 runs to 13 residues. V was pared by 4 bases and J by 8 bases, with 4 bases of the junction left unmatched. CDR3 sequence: CASSPTGGEPQHF. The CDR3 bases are TGTGCCAGCAGCCCCACAGGGGGCGAGCCCCAGCATTTT.

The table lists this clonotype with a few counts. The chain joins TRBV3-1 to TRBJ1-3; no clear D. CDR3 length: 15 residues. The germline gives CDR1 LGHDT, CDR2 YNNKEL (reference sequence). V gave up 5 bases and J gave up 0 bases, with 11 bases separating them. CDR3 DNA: TGTGCCAGCAGCTTGACGTTAAGCTCTGGAAACACCATATATTTT. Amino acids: CASSLTLSSGNTIYF.

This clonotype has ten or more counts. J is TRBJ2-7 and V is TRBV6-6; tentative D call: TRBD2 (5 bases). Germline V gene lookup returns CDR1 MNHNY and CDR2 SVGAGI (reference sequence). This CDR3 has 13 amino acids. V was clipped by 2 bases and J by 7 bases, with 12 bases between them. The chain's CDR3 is CASSYGLAKEQYF. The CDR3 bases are TGTGCCAGCAGTTACGGTCTAGCAAAGGAGCAGTACTTC.